The source of this TCR beta chain is a study of T cell repertoires in cytomegalovirus infection. Study results and caveats: CMV carriers with the relevant HLA were identified by cumulative public TCR beta family frequency.

TCRdb passed the reads through MiXCR, listing each CDR3 protein once. This table has 500,000 or so distinct CDR3 sequences, more than 15% appearing once. A note on this clonotype: The antigen remains unidentified.

The clonotype was recovered from a human donor in good health (CMV status not recorded). Some clones in this sample may be carry-over from other donors' samples. Source material: CD8+ T cells from PBMCs.

This chain's CDR3 is CASTKEMQGTTEAFF. The CDR3 DNA sequence: TGTGCCAGCACTAAAGAGATGCAGGGCACCACTGAAGCTTTCTTT. J is TRBJ1-1 and V is TRBV3-1; the D gene is possibly TRBD1 (5 bases). The CDR3 loop spans 15 amino acids. Germline V gives CDR1 LGHDT, CDR2 YNNKEL (reference sequence). The germline V and J ends were trimmed by 7 bases and 4 bases, with 19 bases remaining between them.